The clone carrying this T cell receptor (beta chain) was seen many times. Preparation of the TCRbeta library involved a method that used unique molecular identifiers. TCRdb used MiXCR to reprocess the PCR reads, holding one entry per CDR3 protein. The repertoire holds some 240,000 distinct CDR3 sequences, with 9% to 10% as singletons. These data belong to a study of T-cell reconstitution after alpha-beta-depleted transplantation in children. The V gene end was trimmed by 2 bases and the J gene end by 5 bases; junction bases not matched to a gene: 5. Germline values: CDR1 SGHTA, CDR2 FQGTGA. This CDR3 region has 16 residues.

The starting material was PBMCs from the stem cell graft donor, obtained from the stem cell graft. This receptor was identified in a human donor who donated a stem cell graft to a child with SCID. The chain recombines TRBV7-3 with TRBJ2-2, with 10 nucleotides matching TRBD2. CDR3 sequence: CASSLSSGGFTGELFF. The CDR3 DNA is TGTGCCAGCAGCTTATCTAGCGGGGGATTTACCGGGGAGCTGTTTTTT.